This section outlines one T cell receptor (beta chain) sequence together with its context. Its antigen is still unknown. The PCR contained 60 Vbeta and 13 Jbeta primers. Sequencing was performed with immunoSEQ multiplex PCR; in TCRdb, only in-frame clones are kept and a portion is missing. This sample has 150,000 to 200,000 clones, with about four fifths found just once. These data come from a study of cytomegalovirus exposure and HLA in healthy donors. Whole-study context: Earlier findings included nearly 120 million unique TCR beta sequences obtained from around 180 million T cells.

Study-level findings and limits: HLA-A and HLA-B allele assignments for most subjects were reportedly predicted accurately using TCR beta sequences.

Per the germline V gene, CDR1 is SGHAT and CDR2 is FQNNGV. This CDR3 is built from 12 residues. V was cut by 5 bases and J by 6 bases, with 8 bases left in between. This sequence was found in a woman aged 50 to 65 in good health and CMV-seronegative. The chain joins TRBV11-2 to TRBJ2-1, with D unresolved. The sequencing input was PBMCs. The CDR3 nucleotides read TGTGCCAGCAGCCCTACGGGCAATGAGCAGTTCTTC. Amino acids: CASSPTGNEQFF. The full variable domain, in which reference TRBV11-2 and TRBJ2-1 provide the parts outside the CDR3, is EAGVAQSPRYKIIEKRQSVAFWCNPISGHATLYWYQQILGQGPKLLIQFQNNGVVDDSQLPKDRFSAERLKGVDSTLKIQPAKLEDSAVYLCASSPTGNEQFFGPGTRLTVL.